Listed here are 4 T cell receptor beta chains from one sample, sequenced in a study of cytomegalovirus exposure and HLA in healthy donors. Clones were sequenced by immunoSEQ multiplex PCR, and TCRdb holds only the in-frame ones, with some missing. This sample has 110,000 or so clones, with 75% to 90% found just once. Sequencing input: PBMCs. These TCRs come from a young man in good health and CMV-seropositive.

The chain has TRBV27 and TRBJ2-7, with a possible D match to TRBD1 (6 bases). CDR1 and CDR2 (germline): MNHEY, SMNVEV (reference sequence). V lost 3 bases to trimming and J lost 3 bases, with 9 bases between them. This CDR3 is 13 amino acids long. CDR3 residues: CASSFRQDYEQYF. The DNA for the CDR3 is TGTGCCAGCAGTTTCCGACAGGACTACGAGCAGTACTTC.

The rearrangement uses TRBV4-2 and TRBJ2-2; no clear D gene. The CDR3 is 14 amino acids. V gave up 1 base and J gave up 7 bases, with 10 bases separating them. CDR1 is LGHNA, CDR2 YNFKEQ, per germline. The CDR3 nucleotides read TGTGCCAGCAGCCAAGCGGAGAGGAACGGGGAGCTGTTTTTT. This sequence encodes CASSQAERNGELFF.

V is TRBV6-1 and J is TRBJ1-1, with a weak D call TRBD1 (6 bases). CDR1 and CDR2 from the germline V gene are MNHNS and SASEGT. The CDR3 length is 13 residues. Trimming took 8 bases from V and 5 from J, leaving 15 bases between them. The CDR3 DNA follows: TGTGCCAGCCAGGGGCTCCAGGGGACTGAAGCTTTCTTT. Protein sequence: CASQGLQGTEAFF.

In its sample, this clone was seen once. CDR3 sequence (DNA): TGTGCCAGCAGTTACCTGGGGGGAGAGTATGGCTACACCTTC. Amino acid sequence: CASSYLGGEYGYTF. The chain is built from TRBV6-5 and TRBJ1-2; a weak D match, TRBD1 (5 bases). The V gene lost 2 bases and the J gene lost 5 bases, with 12 bases spanning the gap. CDR3 length equals 14 residues. The germline V gene has CDR1 MNHEY and CDR2 SVGAGI.